The T cell receptor beta chain under discussion was sequenced for a study of T cell responses to AZD1222 COVID-19 vaccine. Regarding the study as a whole: After the peak T cell response, and only then, were repertoires sampled. At baseline, seropositivity was found in only a handful of AZD1222 recipients. Reportedly, close to half of spike-specific TCRs are directed against unmutated variant regions. Spike-specific TCR breadth and depth grew following two AZD1222 doses.

The V gene's germline CDR1 is MNHEY and CDR2 SMNVEV (reference sequence). V lost 5 bases to trimming and J lost 6 bases; unmatched junction nucleotides: 10. The CDR3 length is 14 residues. With respect to this clone: Its matching antigen is unknown.

Only in-frame clones appear in the TCRdb table, and some are missing; sequencing was by immunoSEQ multiplex PCR. The table lists over 90,000 clones, around 87% of them singletons. Sequencing was performed on peripheral blood, taken 28 days after the second AZD1222 dose. The source of this sequence is an adult who received the AZD1222 COVID-19 vaccine. This chain connects TRBV27 to TRBJ2-7, with 7 bases matching TRBD1. In DNA form, the CDR3 reads TGTGCCAGCAGTCGTCAACCGCAGGGGGTCGAGCAGTACTTC. Translating gives CASSRQPQGVEQYF.